This T cell receptor (beta chain) was sequenced during a study of cytomegalovirus exposure and HLA in healthy donors. Study summary: Findings of an earlier analysis included some 110 million unique TCR beta sequences from 200 million or so T cells. Study-wide findings and caveats: Cytomegalovirus status was reportedly diagnosed by the classifier with high specificity and sensitivity. The authors considered a cluster of highly shared sequence variants likely to be a sequencing artifact. What TCR beta sequences reportedly achieved was accurate prediction of HLA-A and HLA-B alleles in most subjects.

Deletions cut 3 bases from V and 6 bases from J, with 11 bases between. Germline V gene lookup returns CDR1 MNHNY and CDR2 SVGAGI (reference sequence). The CDR3 has 13 amino acids. As to this clone: Its cognate antigen is unknown.

PCR amplification relied on 60 Vbeta primers (plus 13 Jbeta primers). Sequencing used immunoSEQ multiplex PCR; TCRdb keeps in-frame clones, though not all of them. Here the sample spans 170,000 or so clones, around 84% being singletons. This clonotype was sampled from a man in his fifties in good health and CMV-seropositive. The chain joins TRBV6-6 to TRBJ1-2; tentative D call: TRBD1 (5 bases). The sequenced sample consisted of PBMCs. DNA of the CDR3: TGTGCCAGCAGTTATCGGGGCGGGGATGGCTACACCTTC. Its protein product is CASSYRGGDGYTF.